The 2 T cell receptor beta chains in this list originate from one sample, sequenced in a study of neurological immune-mediated disorders. Specified time point: longitudinal time-point 3. TCRdb reanalysed the 5' RACE reads using MiXCR and keeps one entry per CDR3 protein. The sample includes more than 100,000 distinct CDR3 sequences, more than 10% of them seen just once. Sequenced sample: PBMCs. The receptor source for this set is a female donor with HTLV-1-associated myelopathy (HAM/TSP).

This clonotype appeared many times. The V call is TRBV6-5, the J call TRBJ1-6, with 7 bases that match TRBD1. Germline V gene data show CDR1 as MNHEY and CDR2 as SVGAGI. This CDR3 is 15 amino acids long. V dropped 1 base and J dropped 4; count of bases not matched to a gene: 1. CDR3 residues: CASSYLGQYNSPLHF. In DNA form, the CDR3 reads TGTGCCAGCAGTTACTTGGGACAGTATAATTCACCCCTCCACTTT.

This clonotype was seen at least ten times. The rearrangement links TRBV20-1 to TRBJ1-3; D is ambiguous. This CDR3 is 13 amino acids long. Trimming took off 5 bases at V and 1 base at J, with 9 bases between the two ends. Per germline, CDR1 DFQATT and CDR2 SNEGSKA (reference sequence). For the CDR3, the DNA is TGCAGTGCTGTCACAGAATCTGGAAACACCATATATTTT. Translating it yields CSAVTESGNTIYF.